This TCR beta chain was captured in a study of cytotoxic CD8 clonotypes in ibrutinib-treated CLL. Study overall: Response samples came after a median about 13 months of treatment, range 6 to 36.

V trimming: 5 bases; J trimming: 8 bases; junction bases outside the gene matches: 5. CDR1 SEHNR and CDR2 FQNEAQ come from the germline V gene (reference sequence). The CDR3 totals 15 residues. On this clone: Its target is not known.

Study outcomes and limitations: Clonality went up at the time of ibrutinib response, stayed stable in sustained remission, and later dropped back toward its baseline level at progression.

Investigators sought sequencing depths of between 1 in 200,000 and 1 in 1 million T cells. The protocol was immunoSEQ multiplex PCR, while the TCRdb copy is restricted to in-frame clones and leaves out a portion. The data hold 200,000 to 250,000 clones, with less than 75% observed a single time. Sequenced material: PBMCs, taken after 24 months of ibrutinib treatment. The TCR originated in a human donor with chronic lymphocytic leukemia. The rearrangement joins TRBV7-9 to TRBJ2-1; the match to TRBD2 covers 14 bases. The CDR3 DNA reads TGTGCCAGCAGCCAGACTAGCGGGAGGGTCGATGAGCAGTTCTTC. As protein: CASSQTSGRVDEQFF.